The entry below gives a single TCR beta chain sequence along with its context. These data originate in a study of technical replicates of blood from a handful of donors. The CDR3 runs 13 residues. V lost 2 bases to trimming and J lost 2 bases, with 7 bases between them. CDR1 is MNHEY and CDR2 is SVGAGI in the germline V gene. The protocol was immunoSEQ multiplex PCR, while the TCRdb copy is restricted to in-frame clones and leaves out a portion. The profile shows about 44,000 clones, roughly 96% of them singletons. The sequencing input was T cells isolated from PBMCs. The sequence was obtained from a human donor in good health. The rearrangement joins TRBV6-5 to TRBJ2-7, with a tentative D call TRBD2 (5 bases). CDR3 residues: CASSYLAAYEQYF. DNA for the CDR3: TGTGCCAGCAGTTACCTAGCAGCCTACGAGCAGTACTTC.